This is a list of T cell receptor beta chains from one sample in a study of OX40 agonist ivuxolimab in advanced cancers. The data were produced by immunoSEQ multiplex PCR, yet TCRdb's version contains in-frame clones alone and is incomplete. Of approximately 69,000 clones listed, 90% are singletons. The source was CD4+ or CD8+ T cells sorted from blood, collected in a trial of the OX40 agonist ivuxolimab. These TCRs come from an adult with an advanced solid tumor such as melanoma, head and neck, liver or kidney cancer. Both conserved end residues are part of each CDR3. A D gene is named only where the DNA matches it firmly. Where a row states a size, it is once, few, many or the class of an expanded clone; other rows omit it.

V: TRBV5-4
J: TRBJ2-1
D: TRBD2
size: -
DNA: TGTGCCAGCAGCGCTAGCGGGGCCTATTACAATGAGCAGTTCTTC
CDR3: CASSASGAYYNEQFF

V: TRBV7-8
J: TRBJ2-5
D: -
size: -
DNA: TGTGCCAGCAGCTTTGACAGAACCCGCCAAGAGACCCAGTACTTC
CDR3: CASSFDRTRQETQYF

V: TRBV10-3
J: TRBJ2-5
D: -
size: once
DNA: TGTGCCATCAGCGATTTGCCGGGGGCCCAAGAGACCCAGTACTTC
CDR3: CAISDLPGAQETQYF

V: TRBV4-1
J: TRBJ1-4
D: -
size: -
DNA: TGCGCCAGCATGCCGAACATCAGGGACGGGGTTTATGAAAAACTGTTTTTT
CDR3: CASMPNIRDGVYEKLFF

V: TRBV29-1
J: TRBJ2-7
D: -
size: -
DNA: TGCAGCGTTGACAAAGGGGGTTTCCACGAGCAGTACTTC
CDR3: CSVDKGGFHEQYF

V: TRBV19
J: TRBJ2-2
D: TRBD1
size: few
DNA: TGTGCCAGTAGTAGTAACAGGGGCACCGGGGAGCTGTTTTTT
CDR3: CASSSNRGTGELFF

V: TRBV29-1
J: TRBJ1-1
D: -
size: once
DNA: TGCAGCGTTGCGTCCCCGGGCACTGAAGCTTTCTTT
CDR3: CSVASPGTEAFF

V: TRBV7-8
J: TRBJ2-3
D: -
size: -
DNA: TGTGCCAGCAGCTTAAAAGGCACAGATACGCAGTATTTT
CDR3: CASSLKGTDTQYF

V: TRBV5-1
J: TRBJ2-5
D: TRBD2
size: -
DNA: TGCGCCAGCAGCCTGGGTGGACTAGCGGGGGAAGGGGAGACCCAGTACTTC
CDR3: CASSLGGLAGEGETQYF

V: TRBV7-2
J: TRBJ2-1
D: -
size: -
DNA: TGTGCCAGCAGCTTAGGTATGGGCAATGAGCAGTTCTTC
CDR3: CASSLGMGNEQFF

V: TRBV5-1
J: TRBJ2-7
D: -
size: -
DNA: TGCGCCAGCAGCTTGAGGGCCTACGAGCAGTACTTC
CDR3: CASSLRAYEQYF

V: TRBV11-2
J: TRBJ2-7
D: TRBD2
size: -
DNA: TGTGCCAGCAGCCAACAGGGCGGGGGGTACGAGCAGTACTTC
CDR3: CASSQQGGGYEQYF

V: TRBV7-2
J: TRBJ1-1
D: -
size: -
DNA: TGTGCCAGCAGCTTATACACTGAAGCTTTCTTT
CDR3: CASSLYTEAFF

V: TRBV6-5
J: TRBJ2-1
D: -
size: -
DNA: TGTGCCAGCAGTGGCAACGTCGGCAATGAGCAGTTCTTC
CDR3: CASSGNVGNEQFF